These T cell receptor beta chains were read from a single sample in a study of patients and donors after allogeneic stem cell transplantation. Using its own MiXCR run on the RT-PCR reads, TCRdb lists one record per CDR3 protein. The sample contains about 410,000 distinct CDR3 sequences, about a sixth of which appear only once. The sample was blood, either unsorted or a sorted T cell fraction (not recorded which). These TCRs come from a human donor who was either an allogeneic HSCT recipient or a stem cell or donor lymphocyte infusion donor (not recorded which). It is not recorded whose cells these are; they may come from a transplant donor. Each CDR3 is given with its conserved first and last residue. Fields, in order: D gene, J gene, V gene, clone size, CDR3 protein, CDR3 DNA. The D gene is left open where the match is weak. A clone size is listed for some rows: how often the clone was seen (once, few, many), or a class if it is expanded.

D gene: -
J gene: TRBJ2-6
V gene: TRBV9
clone size: few
CDR3 protein: CASSATGAGSGANVLTF
CDR3 DNA: TGTGCCAGCAGCGCCACAGGGGCGGGGTCTGGGGCCAACGTCCTGACTTTC

D gene: TRBD2
J gene: TRBJ2-3
V gene: TRBV5-6
clone size: few
CDR3 protein: CASSLPTSDSDTQYF
CDR3 DNA: TGTGCCAGCAGCCTCCCCACTAGCGATTCAGATACGCAGTATTTT

D gene: TRBD2
J gene: TRBJ2-3
V gene: TRBV29-1
clone size: many
CDR3 protein: CSVPEAAGGPFTDTQYF
CDR3 DNA: TGCAGCGTTCCGGAGGCAGCGGGAGGCCCCTTCACAGATACGCAGTATTTT

D gene: -
J gene: TRBJ2-1
V gene: TRBV24-1
clone size: -
CDR3 protein: CATSDSRGGGYNEQFF
CDR3 DNA: TGTGCCACCAGTGATTCAAGGGGGGGCGGATACAATGAGCAGTTCTTC

D gene: -
J gene: TRBJ2-5
V gene: TRBV5-1
clone size: few
CDR3 protein: CASSGPQGGQETQYF
CDR3 DNA: TGCGCCAGCAGCGGACCACAGGGAGGCCAAGAGACCCAGTACTTC

D gene: -
J gene: TRBJ2-7
V gene: TRBV12-3/TRBV12-4
clone size: many
CDR3 protein: CASMADSSYEQYF
CDR3 DNA: TGTGCCAGCATGGCAGACAGCTCCTACGAGCAGTACTTC

D gene: -
J gene: TRBJ2-7
V gene: TRBV21-1
clone size: -
CDR3 protein: CASSARDREAYEQYF
CDR3 DNA: TGTGCCAGCAGCGCAAGGGACAGGGAAGCCTACGAGCAGTACTTC

D gene: -
J gene: TRBJ2-7
V gene: TRBV29-1
clone size: -
CDR3 protein: CSVRRTVLSYEQYF
CDR3 DNA: TGCAGCGTACGAAGGACAGTACTTTCCTACGAGCAGTACTTC

D gene: -
J gene: TRBJ2-3
V gene: TRBV4-1
clone size: -
CDR3 protein: CASKGVTDTQYF
CDR3 DNA: TGCGCCAGTAAGGGAGTGACAGATACGCAGTATTTT

D gene: -
J gene: TRBJ1-5
V gene: TRBV2
clone size: -
CDR3 protein: CATAVGGINQPQHF
CDR3 DNA: TGTGCCACCGCGGTGGGGGGGATTAATCAGCCCCAGCATTTT

D gene: TRBD1
J gene: TRBJ1-2
V gene: TRBV5-1
clone size: few
CDR3 protein: CASSMGQTPYGYTF
CDR3 DNA: TGCGCCAGCAGCATGGGACAGACCCCCTATGGCTACACCTTC

D gene: TRBD2
J gene: TRBJ2-1
V gene: TRBV4-3
clone size: -
CDR3 protein: CASSQTGTSNEQFF
CDR3 DNA: TGCGCCAGCAGCCAAACCGGGACTAGCAATGAGCAGTTCTTC

D gene: -
J gene: TRBJ2-2
V gene: TRBV10-3
clone size: -
CDR3 protein: CAIRGPGENTGELFF
CDR3 DNA: TGTGCCATCAGGGGACCGGGGGAGAACACCGGGGAGCTGTTTTTT

D gene: TRBD2
J gene: TRBJ2-1
V gene: TRBV11-1
clone size: many
CDR3 protein: CASSSLTSGGSVEQFF
CDR3 DNA: TGTGCCAGCAGCTCCTTGACTAGCGGTGGGAGTGTTGAGCAGTTCTTC

D gene: -
J gene: TRBJ1-5
V gene: TRBV18
clone size: few
CDR3 protein: CASSPGTAGRSNQPQHF
CDR3 DNA: TGTGCCAGCTCACCCGGGACTGCGGGGCGTAGCAATCAGCCCCAGCATTTT

D gene: -
J gene: TRBJ1-1
V gene: TRBV9
clone size: few
CDR3 protein: CASSAKTNTEAFF
CDR3 DNA: TGTGCCAGCAGCGCTAAGACGAACACTGAAGCTTTCTTT

D gene: TRBD1
J gene: TRBJ2-5
V gene: TRBV18
clone size: -
CDR3 protein: CASSASQGAQETQYF
CDR3 DNA: TGTGCCAGCTCAGCTTCACAGGGGGCGCAGGAGACCCAGTACTTC

D gene: -
J gene: TRBJ2-7
V gene: TRBV12-3/TRBV12-4
clone size: many
CDR3 protein: CASSVVGMAYEQYF
CDR3 DNA: TGTGCCAGCAGTGTCGTCGGGATGGCCTACGAGCAGTACTTC

D gene: TRBD2
J gene: TRBJ2-5
V gene: TRBV5-4
clone size: -
CDR3 protein: CASSLMGLAGGRGETQYF
CDR3 DNA: TGTGCCAGCAGCTTGATGGGACTAGCGGGAGGGCGAGGAGAGACCCAGTACTTC

D gene: TRBD2
J gene: TRBJ2-5
V gene: TRBV12-3/TRBV12-4
clone size: many
CDR3 protein: CASSRGVQETQYF
CDR3 DNA: TGTGCCAGCTCCCGGGGGGTCCAAGAGACCCAGTACTTC

D gene: -
J gene: TRBJ2-6
V gene: TRBV19
clone size: few
CDR3 protein: CASRGGRSGANVLTF
CDR3 DNA: TGTGCCAGTAGAGGAGGACGATCTGGGGCCAACGTCCTGACTTTC

D gene: -
J gene: TRBJ2-3
V gene: TRBV5-1
clone size: many
CDR3 protein: CASSTGVGTDTQYF
CDR3 DNA: TGCGCCAGCAGCACGGGAGTGGGCACAGATACGCAGTATTTT

D gene: -
J gene: TRBJ2-5
V gene: TRBV5-1
clone size: -
CDR3 protein: CASSLEGPGLETQYF
CDR3 DNA: TGCGCCAGCAGCTTGGAAGGTCCAGGGTTAGAGACCCAGTACTTC

D gene: -
J gene: TRBJ1-2
V gene: TRBV5-1
clone size: -
CDR3 protein: CASSWQGAYGYTF
CDR3 DNA: TGCGCCAGCAGCTGGCAGGGCGCCTATGGCTACACCTTC

D gene: -
J gene: TRBJ2-2
V gene: TRBV30
clone size: few
CDR3 protein: CASILQGNTGELFF
CDR3 DNA: TGTGCCTCGATATTACAGGGGAACACCGGGGAGCTGTTTTTT

D gene: -
J gene: TRBJ1-2
V gene: TRBV29-1
clone size: -
CDR3 protein: CSVVDDGTAYGYTF
CDR3 DNA: TGCAGCGTTGTAGATGACGGTACTGCCTATGGCTACACCTTC

D gene: -
J gene: TRBJ2-1
V gene: TRBV23-1
clone size: few
CDR3 protein: CASSQFQGLLHDEQFF
CDR3 DNA: TGCGCCAGCAGTCAATTTCAGGGGCTACTCCATGATGAGCAGTTCTTC

D gene: -
J gene: TRBJ2-5
V gene: TRBV29-1
clone size: -
CDR3 protein: CSVEHGRGKETQYF
CDR3 DNA: TGCAGCGTTGAACATGGCCGGGGGAAAGAGACCCAGTACTTC

D gene: -
J gene: TRBJ1-5
V gene: TRBV2
clone size: few
CDR3 protein: CASRKTNSNQPQHF
CDR3 DNA: TGTGCCAGCAGAAAAACCAATAGCAATCAGCCCCAGCATTTT

D gene: TRBD2
J gene: TRBJ2-2
V gene: TRBV6-1
clone size: -
CDR3 protein: CASNPTSGGPGELFF
CDR3 DNA: TGTGCCAGCAACCCGACTAGCGGGGGGCCCGGGGAGCTGTTTTTT

D gene: TRBD2
J gene: TRBJ2-1
V gene: TRBV7-7
clone size: few
CDR3 protein: CASSLEVRGLAGEHEQFF
CDR3 DNA: TGTGCCAGCAGCTTAGAGGTCCGGGGACTAGCGGGAGAACATGAGCAGTTCTTC

D gene: -
J gene: TRBJ1-2
V gene: TRBV12-3/TRBV12-4
clone size: -
CDR3 protein: CASRQKGQSGSYGYTF
CDR3 DNA: TGTGCCAGCAGACAAAAAGGACAGTCCGGATCCTATGGCTACACCTTC

D gene: -
J gene: TRBJ1-1
V gene: TRBV29-1
clone size: -
CDR3 protein: CSALGLLNTEAFF
CDR3 DNA: TGCAGCGCCCTCGGACTGTTGAACACTGAAGCTTTCTTT

D gene: TRBD1
J gene: TRBJ2-7
V gene: TRBV5-1
clone size: few
CDR3 protein: CASGYGQGSSYEQYF
CDR3 DNA: TGCGCCAGCGGATATGGACAGGGAAGCTCCTACGAGCAGTACTTC

D gene: TRBD2
J gene: TRBJ2-7
V gene: TRBV9
clone size: -
CDR3 protein: CASSVGTSGVYEQYF
CDR3 DNA: TGTGCCAGCAGCGTAGGGACTAGCGGGGTCTACGAGCAGTACTTC

D gene: -
J gene: TRBJ2-3
V gene: TRBV6-2/TRBV6-3
clone size: -
CDR3 protein: CASSTTGPYTDTQYF
CDR3 DNA: TGTGCCAGCAGCACGACAGGACCCTACACAGATACGCAGTATTTT

D gene: TRBD2
J gene: TRBJ2-1
V gene: TRBV20-1
clone size: few
CDR3 protein: CSARLAGTSRSEQFF
CDR3 DNA: TGCAGTGCTAGACTCGCCGGGACTAGTCGCTCCGAGCAGTTCTTC

D gene: -
J gene: TRBJ1-5
V gene: TRBV6-2/TRBV6-3
clone size: few
CDR3 protein: CASSYGGANQPQHF
CDR3 DNA: TGTGCCAGCAGTTACGGGGGGGCGAATCAGCCCCAGCATTTT

D gene: -
J gene: TRBJ1-2
V gene: TRBV5-4
clone size: -
CDR3 protein: CASSLGPTINYGYTF
CDR3 DNA: TGTGCCAGCAGCTTGGGACCGACCATTAACTATGGCTACACCTTC

D gene: -
J gene: TRBJ1-4
V gene: TRBV12-3/TRBV12-4
clone size: many
CDR3 protein: CASTRDGNEKLFF
CDR3 DNA: TGTGCCAGCACTCGAGACGGGAATGAAAAACTGTTTTTT

D gene: -
J gene: TRBJ2-7
V gene: TRBV29-1
clone size: many
CDR3 protein: CSVEVKGRTYEQYF
CDR3 DNA: TGCAGCGTTGAAGTCAAGGGCCGTACCTACGAGCAGTACTTC

D gene: -
J gene: TRBJ1-1
V gene: TRBV12-3/TRBV12-4
clone size: many
CDR3 protein: CASSGRPPLNTEAFF
CDR3 DNA: TGTGCCAGCAGTGGGAGACCTCCCTTAAACACTGAAGCTTTCTTT